This TCR beta chain was found in a study of T-cell memory formation after mild COVID-19. TCRdb re-analysed the 5' RACE reads in MiXCR, keeping a single row per CDR3 protein. The data contain under 50,000 distinct CDR3 sequences, roughly 27% of them singletons. Germline V CDR1 and CDR2: SGHRS, YFSETQ. Trimming stripped 3 bases from V and 2 bases from J, with 9 bases between. The CDR3 length is 13 residues. V gene TRBV5-1 combines with J gene TRBJ2-7; D may be TRBD1 or TRBD2 (5 bases each). This TCR derives from a man aged 18 to 29 who had mild COVID-19 (a few samples of this study predate the infection). Cell type and time point are not known. The sample was PBMCs or a T cell subset sorted from them (not recorded which). Here the CDR3 reads CASSWDGTYEQYF. The DNA for the CDR3 is TGCGCCAGCAGCTGGGACGGGACCTACGAGCAGTACTTC.